These 7 T cell receptor beta chains share one sample of origin, sequenced in a study of T cells in Graves' hyperthyroidism and ophthalmopathy. The source material, RNA transcripts, was used to amplify TCR beta CDR3 regions. A first-round RT-PCR of the TCR CDR3 used the HTBI primer set. MiXCR was run by TCRdb on the multiplex PCR reads, yielding one entry per CDR3 protein. The sample consists of around 700,000 distinct CDR3 sequences, around 20% of them appearing once. Sample: blood. The source of these receptors is a woman aged 45-65 years with Graves' hyperthyroidism that later progressed to Graves' ophthalmopathy.

This clonotype was detected only a few times. This chain joins TRBV12-3 or TRBV12-4 and TRBJ1-2, with D possibly being TRBD1 (6 bases). V shed 3 bases and J shed 7 bases, with 15 bases lying between them. The CDR3 extends over 14 amino acids. In DNA, the CDR3 is TGTGCCAGCAGTTTCAACAGAAACAGGGCTGGCTACACCTTC. Translation gives CASSFNRNRAGYTF.

The CDR3 DNA reads as TGCGCCAGCAGCCAACCACAGGGTGGCGGCAATCAGCCCCAGCATTTT. Amino acid sequence: CASSQPQGGGNQPQHF. V gene TRBV4-1 combines with J gene TRBJ1-5; D might be TRBD1 (6 bases). This CDR3 contains 16 residues. Germline loops: CDR1 MGHRA, CDR2 YSYEKL. Trimming cost V 2 bases and J 2 bases, with 13 bases left between them.

The gene calls are TRBV6-1 and TRBJ1-6; D might be TRBD1 (6 bases). Between the trimmed V and J ends, which lost 5 bases and 11 bases, there was a span of 16 bases. This CDR3 has 14 residues. In germline, CDR1 is MNHNS, CDR2 SASEGT. For the CDR3, the DNA is TGTGCCAGCAGTCAGAACAGGGACGCGCCACCCCTCCACTTT. Amino acids: CASSQNRDAPPLHF.

This clonotype was recorded a few times. The CDR3 protein is CASSRTGTRYSNQPQHF. The DNA of the CDR3 is TGTGCCAGCAGTCGGACCGGGACACGGTATAGCAATCAGCCCCAGCATTTT. The V and J genes are TRBV6-1 and TRBJ1-5; TRBD1 might be the D (6 bases). Germline CDR1 reads MNHNS; CDR2 reads SASEGT. V lost 5 bases to trimming and J lost 0 bases, with 17 bases between them. CDR3 length: 17 residues.

V usage is TRBV7-9 and J usage is TRBJ1-1; 11 nucleotides line up with TRBD1. V shed 1 base, J shed 0 bases, and the junction held 4 bases outside the gene matches. In germline, CDR1 is SEHNR, CDR2 FQNEAQ (reference sequence). The CDR3 loop spans 17 amino acids. The CDR3 DNA sequence: TGTGCCAGCAGCTTAGAAGGACAGGGGGCTTTGAACACTGAAGCTTTCTTT. Translating it yields CASSLEGQGALNTEAFF.

This clonotype was detected ten times or more. V is TRBV7-9 and J is TRBJ1-1; D not certain. The germline gives CDR1 SEHNR, CDR2 FQNEAQ (reference sequence). The ends were cut back, 0 bases at V and 5 bases at J, with 7 bases in the middle. The CDR3 has 13 residues. In DNA form, the CDR3 reads TGTGCCAGCAGCTTAGCTGGGAAGACTGAAGCTTTCTTT. Translation: CASSLAGKTEAFF.

This clonotype was found many times. The chain employs TRBV19 and TRBJ1-1; D ambiguous. CDR1 and CDR2 from the germline V gene are LNHDA and SQIVND (reference sequence). The CDR3 extends over 15 amino acids. The V gene lost 6 bases and the J gene lost 2 bases, with 16 bases spanning the gap. This CDR3 is CASRVKDPTNTEAFF. CDR3 coding DNA: TGTGCCAGTAGGGTGAAGGACCCAACCAACACTGAAGCTTTCTTT.